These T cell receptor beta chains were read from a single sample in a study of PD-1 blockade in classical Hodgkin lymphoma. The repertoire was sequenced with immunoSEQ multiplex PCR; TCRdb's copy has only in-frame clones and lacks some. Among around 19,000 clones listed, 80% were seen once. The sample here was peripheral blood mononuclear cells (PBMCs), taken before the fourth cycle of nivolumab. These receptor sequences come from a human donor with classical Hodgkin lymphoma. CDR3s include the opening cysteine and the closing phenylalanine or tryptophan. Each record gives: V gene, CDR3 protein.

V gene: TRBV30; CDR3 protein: CAWALAGIVSEAFF
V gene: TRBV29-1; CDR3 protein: CSVLDTTIRYGYTF
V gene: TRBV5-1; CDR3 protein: CASSFTGYEQYF
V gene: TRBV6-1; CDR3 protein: CASSVLAGGTDTQYF
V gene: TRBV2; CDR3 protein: CASSIPIGEQYF
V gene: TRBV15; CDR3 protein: CATSRAGESETQYF
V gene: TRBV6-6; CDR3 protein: CASRHPPPHNEQFF
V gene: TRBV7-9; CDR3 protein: CASSFLAGEETQYF
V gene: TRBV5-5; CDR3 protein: CASSAQGAEWVYTGELFF
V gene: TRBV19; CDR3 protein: CASSKGDVKNIQYF
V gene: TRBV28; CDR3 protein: CASSLLSAPQHF
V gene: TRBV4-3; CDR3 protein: CASSRGTGDSPLHF
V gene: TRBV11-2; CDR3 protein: CASSLDLGQGTYEQYF
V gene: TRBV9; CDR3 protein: CASSVEGGTYNEQFF
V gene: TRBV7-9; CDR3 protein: CASSNGQGAGSYNEQFF
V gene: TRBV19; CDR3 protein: CASSTGTVPYEQYF
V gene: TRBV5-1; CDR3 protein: CASSVGQPLGETQYF
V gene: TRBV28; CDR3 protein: CASSSSAAGQETQYF
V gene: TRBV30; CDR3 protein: CAWSISYEQYF
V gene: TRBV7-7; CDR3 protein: CASSLGGPEAFF